The rows below give T cell receptor beta chains drawn from one sample of a study of T cells after yellow fever vaccination. MiXCR was run by TCRdb on the 5' RACE reads, yielding one entry per CDR3 protein. The table includes some 400,000 distinct CDR3 sequences, roughly 6.1% detected once. The material was PBMCs, obtained 5 days after the yellow fever booster vaccination. The source of these receptors is a young man who received the YFV17D yellow fever vaccine. Both conserved end residues are part of each CDR3. Fields, in order: J gene, clone size, V gene, D gene, CDR3 protein, CDR3 DNA. A D gene is named only where the DNA matches it firmly. Clone size is not always given. Where it is, it says once, few, many or a class for expanded clones.

j_call: TRBJ2-1
clone_size: many
v_call: TRBV10-1
d_call: TRBD2
cdr3_aa: CASSTTSGRENEQFF
cdr3_nt: TGCGCCAGCTCCACGACTAGCGGAAGGGAGAATGAGCAGTTCTTC

j_call: TRBJ2-5
clone_size: few
v_call: TRBV7-2
d_call: NA
cdr3_aa: CASSFPWSGPQETQYF
cdr3_nt: TGTGCCAGCAGCTTCCCGTGGAGCGGGCCCCAAGAGACCCAGTACTTC

j_call: TRBJ2-2
clone_size: NA
v_call: TRBV10-1
d_call: NA
cdr3_aa: CASSEVTGELFF
cdr3_nt: TGCGCCAGCAGTGAGGTCACCGGGGAGCTGTTTTTT

j_call: TRBJ2-1
clone_size: few
v_call: TRBV2
d_call: TRBD1
cdr3_aa: CASSLSQGVMFGEQFF
cdr3_nt: TGTGCCAGCAGTCTGTCGCAGGGGGTTATGTTTGGTGAGCAGTTCTTC

j_call: TRBJ2-1
clone_size: NA
v_call: TRBV7-2
d_call: TRBD2
cdr3_aa: CASSLAGRAHNEQFF
cdr3_nt: TGTGCCAGCAGCTTAGCTGGGAGGGCCCACAATGAGCAGTTCTTC

j_call: TRBJ1-2
clone_size: many
v_call: TRBV29-1
d_call: NA
cdr3_aa: CSVSDRLNYGYTF
cdr3_nt: TGCAGCGTCAGCGACAGGCTCAACTATGGCTACACCTTC

j_call: TRBJ2-7
clone_size: NA
v_call: TRBV20-1
d_call: TRBD1
cdr3_aa: CSASVPTGAHEQYF
cdr3_nt: TGCAGTGCTTCTGTCCCGACAGGGGCCCACGAGCAGTACTTC

j_call: TRBJ2-1
clone_size: NA
v_call: TRBV29-1
d_call: TRBD1
cdr3_aa: CSVGQGSSYNEQFF
cdr3_nt: TGCAGCGTTGGACAGGGAAGCTCCTACAATGAGCAGTTCTTC

j_call: TRBJ1-1
clone_size: many
v_call: TRBV5-5
d_call: TRBD1
cdr3_aa: CASSWGQMNTEAFF
cdr3_nt: TGTGCCAGCAGCTGGGGACAGATGAACACTGAAGCTTTCTTT

j_call: TRBJ2-5
clone_size: many
v_call: TRBV5-1
d_call: NA
cdr3_aa: CASSHGATGQETQYF
cdr3_nt: TGCGCCAGCAGCCACGGGGCAACGGGGCAAGAGACCCAGTACTTC

j_call: TRBJ2-1
clone_size: NA
v_call: TRBV7-6
d_call: NA
cdr3_aa: CASSSQDPGLVEQFF
cdr3_nt: TGTGCCAGCAGCTCCCAGGATCCCGGTCTTGTTGAGCAGTTCTTC

j_call: TRBJ2-1
clone_size: few
v_call: TRBV20-1
d_call: TRBD1
cdr3_aa: CSAITTGDLYNEQFF
cdr3_nt: TGCAGTGCCATCACGACAGGGGACCTCTACAATGAGCAGTTCTTC

j_call: TRBJ1-4
clone_size: NA
v_call: TRBV7-2
d_call: NA
cdr3_aa: CASSLVGERNEKLFF
cdr3_nt: TGTGCCAGCAGCTTAGTAGGGGAGAGAAATGAAAAACTGTTTTTT

j_call: TRBJ2-1
clone_size: NA
v_call: TRBV5-1
d_call: TRBD2
cdr3_aa: CASSLSIAGPNNEQFF
cdr3_nt: TGCGCCAGCAGCTTGTCCATAGCGGGCCCTAACAATGAGCAGTTCTTC

j_call: TRBJ2-5
clone_size: few
v_call: TRBV28
d_call: NA
cdr3_aa: CASSLFRVETQYF
cdr3_nt: TGTGCCAGCAGTTTGTTCAGGGTAGAGACCCAGTACTTC

j_call: TRBJ2-5
clone_size: few
v_call: TRBV20-1
d_call: TRBD2
cdr3_aa: CSAETSGSWKETQYF
cdr3_nt: TGCAGTGCAGAGACTAGCGGGAGTTGGAAGGAGACCCAGTACTTC

j_call: TRBJ2-5
clone_size: NA
v_call: TRBV27
d_call: NA
cdr3_aa: CASSEARGQETQYF
cdr3_nt: TGTGCCAGCAGTGAGGCTAGGGGGCAAGAGACCCAGTACTTC

j_call: TRBJ1-1
clone_size: many
v_call: TRBV20-1
d_call: TRBD1
cdr3_aa: CSARDPGRGQNTEAFF
cdr3_nt: TGCAGTGCTAGAGATCCGGGCAGGGGGCAGAACACTGAAGCTTTCTTT

j_call: TRBJ1-2
clone_size: NA
v_call: TRBV5-1
d_call: NA
cdr3_aa: CASSQGGSNGGYTF
cdr3_nt: TGCGCCAGCAGCCAAGGAGGGTCAAATGGAGGCTACACCTTC

j_call: TRBJ2-7
clone_size: NA
v_call: TRBV7-2
d_call: NA
cdr3_aa: CASSLAPHSSYEQYF
cdr3_nt: TGTGCCAGCAGCTTAGCGCCACACTCCTCCTACGAGCAGTACTTC

j_call: TRBJ2-3
clone_size: NA
v_call: TRBV4-3
d_call: TRBD2
cdr3_aa: CASTPNAGIGRFADTQYF
cdr3_nt: TGCGCCAGCACCCCCAATGCGGGTATCGGGAGGTTCGCAGATACGCAGTATTTT

j_call: TRBJ2-6
clone_size: NA
v_call: TRBV18
d_call: TRBD1
cdr3_aa: CASSPGQGAGANVLTF
cdr3_nt: TGTGCCAGCTCACCAGGACAGGGTGCTGGGGCCAACGTCCTGACTTTC

j_call: TRBJ2-1
clone_size: many
v_call: TRBV5-1
d_call: TRBD1
cdr3_aa: CASKNDRGDNEQFF
cdr3_nt: TGCGCCAGCAAAAACGACAGGGGGGACAATGAGCAGTTCTTC

j_call: TRBJ2-5
clone_size: many
v_call: TRBV28
d_call: TRBD1
cdr3_aa: CASRAGQGPQETQYF
cdr3_nt: TGTGCCAGCAGGGCCGGACAGGGTCCGCAAGAGACCCAGTACTTC